Listed here are 17 T cell receptor beta chains from one sample, sequenced in a study of memory CD4+ T cells and cytomegalovirus serostatus. Sequencing was performed with immunoSEQ multiplex PCR; in TCRdb, only in-frame clones are kept and a portion is missing. The repertoire has about 44,000 clones, approximately 82% of them found once; the top ten carry approximately 1.9%. Single viable CD3+CD4+CD8-CD45RO+ cells were sorted as the memory CD4+ T cells. Sequencing input: memory CD4+ T cells from blood. The receptors come from an adult in good health and CMV-seronegative.

V and J are TRBV30 and TRBJ1-6; D is uncertain. This CDR3 is 15 amino acids long. Trimming left V 0 bases short and J 0 bases short, with 6 bases between. Per the germline V gene, CDR1 is GTSNPN and CDR2 is SVGIG (reference sequence). For the CDR3, the DNA is TGTGCCTGGAGTGTTCTGAGCTCCTATAATTCACCCCTCCACTTT. Amino acid sequence: CAWSVLSSYNSPLHF.

The chain joins TRBV28 to TRBJ2-2; 7 nucleotides agree with TRBD1. From germline, CDR1 is MDHEN and CDR2 SYDVKM. The CDR3 covers 17 residues. The J segment lost 4 bases and the V segment lost 7 bases, leaving 15 bases of the junction unmatched. The CDR3 spells CASTPSTGTVGTGELFF. The CDR3 DNA reads TGTGCCAGCACCCCTTCCACCGGGACAGTAGGCACCGGGGAGCTGTTTTTT.

This clone has more than one count but fewer than ten. The chain joins TRBV19 to TRBJ2-3; D gene unclear. CDR1 LNHDA and CDR2 SQIVND come from the germline V gene (reference sequence). This CDR3 contains 14 residues. Trimming took off 5 bases at V and 6 bases at J, with 15 bases between the two ends. The CDR3 region has the DNA TGTGCCAGTAGTTCTTCTCGGAGAATGGATACGCAGTATTTT. Translation: CASSSSRRMDTQYF.

This clone has a handful of counts. The V call is TRBV19, the J call TRBJ1-5; 7 nucleotides agree with TRBD1. The length of the CDR3 is 22 residues. The germline V gene has CDR1 LNHDA and CDR2 SQIVND (reference sequence). V was pared by 8 bases and J by 1 base, with 29 bases of the junction left unmatched. The CDR3 DNA reads as TGTGCCAGTGAGCCACGGCAGGGCGGCGAGACAGGGTATTTTATAAGCAATCAGCCCCAGCATTTT. It is translated as CASEPRQGGETGYFISNQPQHF.

The chain is built from TRBV6-5 and TRBJ1-1; possible D gene TRBD1, 5 bases. V lost 5 bases and J lost 8, with 15 bases in between. This CDR3 contains 13 residues. Germline assignment: CDR1 MNHEY and CDR2 SVGAGI. CDR3 residues: CASSNRDPREAFF. The CDR3 nucleotides are TGTGCCAGCAGTAACCGGGACCCCAGGGAAGCTTTCTTT.

This rearrangement joins TRBV28 to TRBJ1-4, with D possibly being TRBD1 (5 bases). V lost 4 bases and J 8 bases, leaving 17 bases between the germline ends. Germline CDR1 and CDR2: MDHEN and SYDVKM. This CDR3 contains 15 residues. CDR3 nucleotides: TGTGCCAGCAGTTCCCCGCAGGGCCACGGCGAAAAACTGTTTTTT. It specifies CASSSPQGHGEKLFF.

The chain uses TRBV15 and TRBJ2-5, with D uncertain. The CDR3 has 11 amino acids. Trimming left V 0 bases short and J 5 bases short, with 1 base between. CDR1 is LNHNV, CDR2 YYDKDF, per germline (reference sequence). DNA for the CDR3: TGTGCCACCAGCAGAGAGGAGACCCAGTACTTC. Encoded protein: CATSREETQYF.

The chain carries TRBV7-9 and TRBJ1-4; possibly TRBD1 for D (5 bases). The CDR3 extends over 16 amino acids. V lost 4 bases and J lost 5, with 17 bases in between. Germline-derived CDR1 and CDR2 are SEHNR and FQNEAQ (reference sequence). As DNA, the CDR3 is TGTGCCAGCAGCTCATCGGGCGGTGGGGGAAATGAAAAACTGTTTTTT. It encodes CASSSSGGGGNEKLFF.

The chain joins TRBV27 to TRBJ1-2, with D possibly being TRBD1 (6 bases). The germline V gene has CDR1 MNHEY and CDR2 SMNVEV (reference sequence). The CDR3 length is 15 residues. Trimming stripped 5 bases from V and 0 bases from J, with 13 bases between. CDR3 coding DNA: TGTGCCAGCAGTCTATGCAGGGGAGCTAACTATGGCTACACCTTC. It yields the protein CASSLCRGANYGYTF.

The chain uses TRBV11-3 and TRBJ2-7; TRBD2 matches 11 bases. The germline CDR1 and CDR2 sequences are SGHNT and YENEEA. This CDR3 has 14 amino acids. After removal of 5 bases from V and 4 bases from J, the junction contained 4 bases not matched to a gene. Written as DNA, the CDR3 is TGTGCCAGCAGCGGAACTAGCGGGGGATACGAGCAGTACTTC. Translation gives CASSGTSGGYEQYF.

The J gene is TRBJ1-1, the V gene TRBV11-3, with D hard to call. Germline V lookup: CDR1 SGHNT, CDR2 YENEEA. Trimming pared 5 bases from V and 4 bases from J, leaving 20 bases between. The CDR3 sequence is 16 residues long. The CDR3 protein is CASSAHPWEGSTEAFF. The CDR3 nucleotides are TGTGCCAGCAGCGCCCACCCATGGGAGGGTAGCACTGAAGCTTTCTTT.

The chain links TRBV19 to TRBJ1-5; possible D gene TRBD1, 6 bases. The germline gives CDR1 LNHDA, CDR2 SQIVND (reference sequence). This CDR3 is built from 14 residues. Deletions cut 7 bases from V and 6 bases from J, with 16 bases between. CDR3 DNA sequence: TGTGCCAGTAACCCAGGGGTAGGTACTCAGCCCCAGCATTTT. It is translated as CASNPGVGTQPQHF.

This chain uses TRBV6-1 with TRBJ1-5, with D unclear. The CDR3 sequence is 13 residues long. Trimming cost V 10 bases and J 4 bases, with 14 bases left between them. Germline CDR1 is MNHNS and CDR2 is SASEGT. This chain's CDR3 is CATTFLGNQPQHF. CDR3 sequence (DNA): TGTGCCACCACGTTTTTGGGGAATCAGCCCCAGCATTTT.

The V and J genes are TRBV7-2 and TRBJ2-1, with no clear D. With 2 bases removed from V and 9 bases from J, the gap between germline ends came to 5 bases. Looked up from germline, CDR1 is SGHTA and CDR2 is FQGNSA. The CDR3 has 11 amino acids. CDR3 protein: CASSLSREQFF. The CDR3 DNA follows: TGTGCCAGCAGCTTAAGCCGTGAGCAGTTCTTC.

The V gene is TRBV28, the J gene TRBJ2-7; D might be TRBD2 (6 bases). Per the germline V gene, CDR1 is MDHEN and CDR2 is SYDVKM. CDR3 size: 14 residues. The V and J ends lost 5 bases and 0 bases respectively, with 11 bases between them. CDR3: CASSRGSYSYEQYF. In DNA, the CDR3 is TGTGCCAGCAGTCGGGGGAGCTACTCCTACGAGCAGTACTTC.

This clone was recorded a few times. The chain couples TRBV28 to TRBJ1-1; D possibly corresponds to TRBD1 (5 bases). V lost 6 bases, J lost 4 bases, and 9 bases lay in between. The CDR3 is 12 residues long. The germline gives CDR1 MDHEN, CDR2 SYDVKM. The CDR3 coding sequence is TGTGCCAGCAGGGGGGTAGGCACTGAAGCTTTCTTT. It yields the protein CASRGVGTEAFF. Looking up the rest from reference TRBV28 and TRBJ1-1 gives the full variable domain: DVKVTQSSRYLVKRTGEKVFLECVQDMDHENMFWYRQDPGLGLRLIYFSYDVKMKEKGDIPEGYSVSREKKERFSLILESASTNQTSMYLCASRGVGTEAFFGQGTRLTVV.

V usage is TRBV2 and J usage is TRBJ1-5; D uncertain. Germline CDR1 reads SNHLY; CDR2 reads FYNNEI. The CDR3 has 12 residues. V was pared by 1 base and J by 4 bases, with 2 bases between. CDR3 amino acids: CASSEVNQPQHF. In nucleotides, the CDR3 is TGTGCCAGCAGTGAAGTTAATCAGCCCCAGCATTTT.